This TCR beta chain is from a study of shared clonotypes between healthy human individuals. Each sorted subset replicate got 200 ng genomic DNA, tens of thousands of genomes. Libraries were prepared by immunoSEQ multiplex PCR; TCRdb keeps only in-frame clonotypes and omits some of them. Found here are 2 million to 2.5 million clones, 85% to 95% of them singletons; the top ten hold around 0.4%. For this clone: What it binds is unknown.

Trimming shortened V by 7 bases and J by 0 bases, and 15 bases separated the two germline ends. The germline gives CDR1 MDHEN, CDR2 SYDVKM. The CDR3 covers 16 residues. Whole-study results and caveats: Approximately 5% was the fraction of naive CD4 clonotypes found shared across a handful of donors.

This clonotype originated in a man younger than 30 in good health. Some clones in this sample may be carry-over from other donors' samples. The sequenced sample consisted of naive CD4+ T cells from PBMCs. Subset noted: CD45RA+ positively selected. The chain combines TRBV28 with TRBJ1-4; D is ambiguous. CDR3 bases: TGTGCCAGCACCGACCTCGCTGCGGCAACTAATGAAAAACTGTTTTTT. Its protein product is CASTDLAAATNEKLFF.